A selection of T cell receptor beta chains follows, all from one sample in a study of CD8 T cells in Susac syndrome. TCRdb processed the immunoSEQ multiplex PCR reads anew with MiXCR; each CDR3 protein has one entry. The sample consists of approximately 100,000 distinct CDR3 sequences, roughly 91% of them appearing once. The sequenced sample consisted of CD4+ T cells from PBMCs. The origin of the receptors is a human donor in good health. The CDR3 runs from the conserved cysteine through the conserved F or W. Each record gives: CDR3 length, clone size, J gene, D gene, V gene, CDR3 DNA, CDR3 protein. The D gene is left open where the match is weak. Clone size, where shown, is once, few, many, or a class for clones that have expanded.

cdr3_length: 13
clone_size: NA
j_call: TRBJ1-5
d_call: NA
v_call: TRBV20-1
cdr3_nt: TGCAGTGCTAGCGACACAAGCAATCAGCCCCAGCATTTT
cdr3_aa: CSASDTSNQPQHF

cdr3_length: 16
clone_size: NA
j_call: TRBJ1-2
d_call: TRBD1
v_call: TRBV6-1
cdr3_nt: TGTGCCAGCACCTCGAACCCGGGACAGGGGCCCTATGGCTACACCTTC
cdr3_aa: CASTSNPGQGPYGYTF

cdr3_length: 13
clone_size: NA
j_call: TRBJ1-5
d_call: NA
v_call: TRBV19
cdr3_nt: TGTGCCAGTAGTCCTCAGAGGAATCAGCCCCAGCATTTT
cdr3_aa: CASSPQRNQPQHF

cdr3_length: 15
clone_size: NA
j_call: TRBJ1-2
d_call: TRBD1
v_call: TRBV5-1
cdr3_nt: TGCGCCAGCAGCTTGGAAGGACAGGCCCTTGGTGGCTACACCTTC
cdr3_aa: CASSLEGQALGGYTF

cdr3_length: 16
clone_size: NA
j_call: TRBJ1-1
d_call: NA
v_call: TRBV4-3
cdr3_nt: TGCGCCAGCAGCCAAGAGTTGGCAGGGAGGTGGACTGAAGCTTTCTTT
cdr3_aa: CASSQELAGRWTEAFF

cdr3_length: 13
clone_size: NA
j_call: TRBJ1-1
d_call: NA
v_call: TRBV19
cdr3_nt: TGTGCCAGTGCCCCGACGGCTAACACTGAAGCTTTCTTT
cdr3_aa: CASAPTANTEAFF

cdr3_length: 15
clone_size: NA
j_call: TRBJ1-1
d_call: NA
v_call: TRBV19
cdr3_nt: TGTGCCAGTACCTCGATGTGGGGGCCACTCACTGAAGCTTTCTTT
cdr3_aa: CASTSMWGPLTEAFF

cdr3_length: 18
clone_size: NA
j_call: TRBJ1-2
d_call: NA
v_call: TRBV20-1
cdr3_nt: TGCAGTGCCTCTTTGACCAACTCCCCTGCCGGCCCAAACTATGGCTACACCTTC
cdr3_aa: CSASLTNSPAGPNYGYTF

cdr3_length: 17
clone_size: NA
j_call: TRBJ2-1
d_call: TRBD1
v_call: TRBV28
cdr3_nt: TGTGCCAGCAGTGAGGTTATAAGGGCCGCAGGGGGCAATGAGCAGTTCTTC
cdr3_aa: CASSEVIRAAGGNEQFF

cdr3_length: 18
clone_size: NA
j_call: TRBJ1-1
d_call: TRBD1
v_call: TRBV2
cdr3_nt: TGTGCCAGCAGTTACGTACCGGGACAGGGAATATTGAACACTGAAGCTTTCTTT
cdr3_aa: CASSYVPGQGILNTEAFF

cdr3_length: 13
clone_size: few
j_call: TRBJ2-7
d_call: TRBD2
v_call: TRBV7-2
cdr3_nt: TGTGCCAGCAGCTCCGGACTAGGCGGCGAGCAGTACTTC
cdr3_aa: CASSSGLGGEQYF

cdr3_length: 15
clone_size: NA
j_call: TRBJ2-5
d_call: TRBD2
v_call: TRBV29-1
cdr3_nt: TGCAGCGCCCGGGGGAGCGGGGGGGGCGGAGAGACCCAGTACTTC
cdr3_aa: CSARGSGGGGETQYF

cdr3_length: 13
clone_size: NA
j_call: TRBJ1-6
d_call: NA
v_call: TRBV6-5
cdr3_nt: TGTGCCAGCAGCGGGACTAATAATTCACCCCTCCACTTT
cdr3_aa: CASSGTNNSPLHF

cdr3_length: 13
clone_size: NA
j_call: TRBJ2-1
d_call: NA
v_call: TRBV14
cdr3_nt: TGTGCCAGCAGCGCCACAGGGTTTAATGAGCAGTTCTTC
cdr3_aa: CASSATGFNEQFF

cdr3_length: 15
clone_size: NA
j_call: TRBJ2-4
d_call: TRBD1
v_call: TRBV7-2
cdr3_nt: TGTGCCAGCAGCTTAGGGACAGGTTTGGAAAACATTCAGTACTTC
cdr3_aa: CASSLGTGLENIQYF

cdr3_length: 17
clone_size: NA
j_call: TRBJ2-3
d_call: TRBD1
v_call: TRBV5-1
cdr3_nt: TGCGCCAGCAGCACAACCCAAACAGGGGTGGGCCCAGATACGCAGTATTTT
cdr3_aa: CASSTTQTGVGPDTQYF

cdr3_length: 12
clone_size: NA
j_call: TRBJ2-1
d_call: NA
v_call: TRBV6-2/TRBV6-3
cdr3_nt: TGTGCCAGCAGGAGGCAGTACAATGAGCAGTTCTTC
cdr3_aa: CASRRQYNEQFF

cdr3_length: 16
clone_size: NA
j_call: TRBJ2-2
d_call: NA
v_call: TRBV14
cdr3_nt: TGTGCCAGCAGCCAATTAGGGACAACCCTCACCGGGGAGCTGTTTTTT
cdr3_aa: CASSQLGTTLTGELFF

cdr3_length: 15
clone_size: NA
j_call: TRBJ1-1
d_call: TRBD1
v_call: TRBV7-2
cdr3_nt: TGTGCCAGCAGCTCAGGGGGCGCGGGGAACACTGAAGCTTTCTTT
cdr3_aa: CASSSGGAGNTEAFF

cdr3_length: 14
clone_size: NA
j_call: TRBJ2-1
d_call: TRBD2
v_call: TRBV29-1
cdr3_nt: TGCAGCGTTGGGTATGCGGGGGGGCTGAATGAGCAGTTCTTC
cdr3_aa: CSVGYAGGLNEQFF

cdr3_length: 13
clone_size: few
j_call: TRBJ2-6
d_call: NA
v_call: TRBV6-2/TRBV6-3
cdr3_nt: TGTGCCAGCACCCCTTCTGGGGCCAACGTCCTGACTTTC
cdr3_aa: CASTPSGANVLTF

cdr3_length: 14
clone_size: NA
j_call: TRBJ1-2
d_call: NA
v_call: TRBV6-1
cdr3_nt: TGTGCCAGCAGTCCCCCGGCAGGAGCATATGGCTACACCTTC
cdr3_aa: CASSPPAGAYGYTF

cdr3_length: 14
clone_size: once
j_call: TRBJ1-5
d_call: NA
v_call: TRBV12-3/TRBV12-4
cdr3_nt: TGTGCCAGCAGTCATGACAGGACTAATCAGCCCCAGCATTTT
cdr3_aa: CASSHDRTNQPQHF

cdr3_length: 15
clone_size: NA
j_call: TRBJ2-3
d_call: NA
v_call: TRBV19
cdr3_nt: TGTGCCAGTAGTATTCGTCTGAATCCAACAGATACGCAGTATTTT
cdr3_aa: CASSIRLNPTDTQYF

cdr3_length: 16
clone_size: NA
j_call: TRBJ2-2
d_call: TRBD2
v_call: TRBV19
cdr3_nt: TGTGCCAGTAGGCCGACTAGCGGGAGGCCCAGCGGGGAGCTGTTTTTT
cdr3_aa: CASRPTSGRPSGELFF

cdr3_length: 14
clone_size: NA
j_call: TRBJ2-2
d_call: NA
v_call: TRBV3-1
cdr3_nt: TGTGCCAGCAGGACAGGACTGAACACCGGGGAGCTGTTTTTT
cdr3_aa: CASRTGLNTGELFF

cdr3_length: 16
clone_size: NA
j_call: TRBJ1-1
d_call: TRBD1
v_call: TRBV19
cdr3_nt: TGTGCCAGTAGTCCTAGAGGAACAGGGGCTAGGGCTGAAGCTTTCTTT
cdr3_aa: CASSPRGTGARAEAFF

cdr3_length: 12
clone_size: NA
j_call: TRBJ2-1
d_call: TRBD2
v_call: TRBV29-1
cdr3_nt: TGCAGCGTTTCGACTAGCGGGGAAAAGCAGTTCTTC
cdr3_aa: CSVSTSGEKQFF

cdr3_length: 13
clone_size: NA
j_call: TRBJ1-5
d_call: NA
v_call: TRBV20-1
cdr3_nt: TGCAGTGTTAGCCCGACAGTCAATCAGCCCCAGCATTTT
cdr3_aa: CSVSPTVNQPQHF

cdr3_length: 15
clone_size: NA
j_call: TRBJ2-3
d_call: NA
v_call: TRBV19
cdr3_nt: TGTGCCAGTAGTATTATGGACAGCCCCACAGATACGCAGTATTTT
cdr3_aa: CASSIMDSPTDTQYF

cdr3_length: 14
clone_size: NA
j_call: TRBJ1-1
d_call: TRBD1
v_call: TRBV6-5
cdr3_nt: TGTGCCAGCACCTACGGGACAGACGCGATTGAAGCTTTCTTT
cdr3_aa: CASTYGTDAIEAFF

cdr3_length: 16
clone_size: NA
j_call: TRBJ1-1
d_call: NA
v_call: TRBV29-1
cdr3_nt: TGCAGCGTTGAGGTCCCCGGGGGGGTGGTGGACACTGAAGCTTTCTTT
cdr3_aa: CSVEVPGGVVDTEAFF

cdr3_length: 15
clone_size: NA
j_call: TRBJ2-6
d_call: TRBD1
v_call: TRBV18
cdr3_nt: TGTGCCAGCTCACCTCAGGGGGCTGGGGCCAACGTCCTGACTTTC
cdr3_aa: CASSPQGAGANVLTF

cdr3_length: 11
clone_size: NA
j_call: TRBJ2-7
d_call: TRBD1
v_call: TRBV12-3/TRBV12-4
cdr3_nt: TGTGCCAGCAGTGGACAGGGGCGGCAGTACTTC
cdr3_aa: CASSGQGRQYF

cdr3_length: 16
clone_size: NA
j_call: TRBJ2-1
d_call: TRBD1
v_call: TRBV5-6
cdr3_nt: TGTGCCAGCAGCTGGGGTCCGACAGGGGGCCGAAATGAGCAGTTCTTC
cdr3_aa: CASSWGPTGGRNEQFF

cdr3_length: 16
clone_size: NA
j_call: TRBJ2-1
d_call: NA
v_call: TRBV9
cdr3_nt: TGTGCCAGCAGCGTAGTTAGTGGACCTAACCTCAATGAGCAGTTCTTC
cdr3_aa: CASSVVSGPNLNEQFF

cdr3_length: 13
clone_size: NA
j_call: TRBJ2-7
d_call: NA
v_call: TRBV5-6
cdr3_nt: TGTGCCAGCAGCTCGTCTGTCGGCGCCGAGCAGTACTTC
cdr3_aa: CASSSSVGAEQYF

cdr3_length: 15
clone_size: NA
j_call: TRBJ1-5
d_call: TRBD1
v_call: TRBV20-1
cdr3_nt: TGCAGTGCTGGGGACAGGGGTTCTAGGAATCAGCCCCAGCATTTT
cdr3_aa: CSAGDRGSRNQPQHF

cdr3_length: 14
clone_size: NA
j_call: TRBJ1-2
d_call: NA
v_call: TRBV19
cdr3_nt: TGTGCCAGTATCCCCAGGGGAGCTAACTATGGCTACACCTTC
cdr3_aa: CASIPRGANYGYTF

cdr3_length: 16
clone_size: NA
j_call: TRBJ2-2
d_call: TRBD1
v_call: TRBV11-2
cdr3_nt: TGTGCCAGCAGCTTAGTGCAGGGGGCAAACACCGGGGAGCTGTTTTTT
cdr3_aa: CASSLVQGANTGELFF

cdr3_length: 14
clone_size: NA
j_call: TRBJ1-6
d_call: NA
v_call: TRBV14
cdr3_nt: TGTGCCAGCAGCCCAGTCGTGGGGGATTCACCCCTCCACTTT
cdr3_aa: CASSPVVGDSPLHF

cdr3_length: 15
clone_size: NA
j_call: TRBJ1-2
d_call: NA
v_call: TRBV18
cdr3_nt: TGTGCCAGCTCACCGGAACACCCACCTAACTATGGCTACACCTTC
cdr3_aa: CASSPEHPPNYGYTF

cdr3_length: 14
clone_size: few
j_call: TRBJ2-3
d_call: TRBD1
v_call: TRBV6-5
cdr3_nt: TGTGCCAGCAGTTTGACAGGGGGCACAGATACGCAGTATTTT
cdr3_aa: CASSLTGGTDTQYF

cdr3_length: 14
clone_size: NA
j_call: TRBJ1-5
d_call: NA
v_call: TRBV19
cdr3_nt: TGTGCCAGTAGTATCGACCCATTCGGTCAGCCCCAGCATTTT
cdr3_aa: CASSIDPFGQPQHF

cdr3_length: 16
clone_size: NA
j_call: TRBJ2-7
d_call: NA
v_call: TRBV5-1
cdr3_nt: TGCGCCAGCAGCTTGGATCCAGGTGGGGTGGCCTACGAGCAGTACTTC
cdr3_aa: CASSLDPGGVAYEQYF